The clone carrying this T cell receptor beta chain was recorded many times. Its antigen is unknown. One entry per CDR3 protein, called by TCRdb with MiXCR from the RT-PCR reads. The data hold fewer than 700,000 distinct CDR3 sequences, with 10% to 15% observed a single time. These data come from a study of response to subunit inactivated influenza vaccine. The CDR3 extends over 12 amino acids. V dropped 5 bases and J dropped 8 bases, with 12 bases sitting between them. Broader study findings: The study's authors posited that every seasonal influenza vaccination enlists few new T cells.

Source: PBMCs from blood, taken 40 to 50 days after vaccination. V usage is TRBV12-3 or TRBV12-4 and J usage is TRBJ1-1, with D possibly being TRBD1 (5 bases). This clonotype was sampled from a man over 45 who received an inactivated influenza vaccine. The chain's CDR3 is CASSQTVTEAFF. The CDR3 nucleotides read TGTGCCAGCAGTCAGACAGTAACAGAAGCTTTCTTT.